Each of the 27 T cell receptor beta chains below was sequenced from the same sample in a study of cytomegalovirus exposure and HLA in healthy donors. Primers for the PCR totalled 60 Vbeta and 13 Jbeta. The data were produced by immunoSEQ multiplex PCR, yet TCRdb's version contains in-frame clones alone and is incomplete. This sample yields approximately 280,000 clones, of which 75% to 90% are seen a single time; roughly 4% belongs to the top ten. The sample taken for sequencing was PBMCs. The receptors were sampled from a middle-aged man in good health and CMV-seropositive.

The genes are TRBV1 and TRBJ2-2; the table's D call, TRBD2, was not checked against the DNA. TRBV1 is a recognized pseudogene. This CDR3 is built from 20 residues. The CDR3 nucleotides are TGCACCAGCAGCCAAAATGGCCTCATTAGGGGGAGGGGTTTCACCGGGGAGCTGTTTTTT. Translation gives CTSSQNGLIRGRGFTGELFF.

The V and J genes are TRBV2 and TRBJ2-1, with a weak D call TRBD1 (6 bases). This CDR3 region has 12 residues. V lost 8 bases and J lost 9, with 14 bases in between. Looked up from germline, CDR1 is SNHLY and CDR2 is FYNNEI. The CDR3 is CASGRRGTEQFF. The CDR3 nucleotides are TGTGCCAGCGGTAGAAGGGGGACTGAGCAGTTCTTC.

DNA of the CDR3: TGTGCCAGGCCCTCAAGGGGGACAGTTAGCAATCAGCCCCAGCATTTT. This translates into CARPSRGTVSNQPQHF. The chain joins TRBV5-3 to TRBJ1-5, with TRBD1 matching over 7 bases. TRBV5-3 is identified as an open reading frame with a role that is uncertain. This CDR3 comprises 16 residues. The V and J ends lost 8 bases and 0 bases, in that order; junction bases with no gene match: 11.

The chain uses TRBV7-3 and TRBJ2-3, with D tentatively TRBD1 (5 bases). Trimming left V 5 bases short and J 1 base short, with 10 bases between. Germline CDR1 and CDR2: SGHTA and FQGTGA. The CDR3 is 14 amino acids. CDR3: CASSPPTGTDTQYF. DNA for the CDR3: TGTGCCAGCAGCCCCCCGACAGGCACAGATACGCAGTATTTT. Full variable domain (missing parts from reference TRBV7-3 and TRBJ2-3): GAGVSQTPSNKVTEKGKYVELRCDPISGHTALYWYRQSLGQGPEFLIYFQGTGAADDSGLPNDRFFAVRPEGSVSTLKIQRTERGDSAVYLCASSPPTGTDTQYFGPGTRLTVL.

Regarding this clone: An end of the junction differs from the germline gene, which may be a read error. The V gene is TRBV7-6, the J gene TRBJ2-1; 10 bases are shared with TRBD2. Germline-derived CDR1 and CDR2 are SGHVS and FNYEAQ. The CDR3 sequence is 17 residues long. CDR3 nucleotide sequence: TGTGCCAGCAGCTTAAGAGGCGGGACTAGCGACCACAATGGGCAGTTCTTC. This encodes CASSLRGGTSDHNGQFF.

The chain uses TRBV6-1 and TRBJ2-7; D gene unclear. Germline V gives CDR1 MNHNS, CDR2 SASEGT. V lost 4 bases and J 2 bases, leaving 6 bases between the germline ends. The CDR3 is 12 amino acids. CDR3: CASSVGPYEQYF. In DNA form, the CDR3 reads TGTGCCAGCAGTGTCGGTCCCTACGAGCAGTACTTC.

This clone came up once. V usage is TRBV19 and J usage is TRBJ2-2; TRBD2 aligns across 8 bases. Germline CDR1 and CDR2: LNHDA and SQIVND (reference sequence). J lost 7 bases, V lost 6 bases, and 10 bases had no gene match. The CDR3 is made up of 15 amino acids. The chain's CDR3 is CASSRGLAGNGELFF. The DNA of the CDR3 is TGTGCCAGTAGCCGCGGACTAGCTGGGAACGGGGAGCTGTTTTTT.

The V and J genes are TRBV30 and TRBJ2-3; TRBD2 matches 15 bases. CDR1 and CDR2 from the germline V gene are GTSNPN and SVGIG (reference sequence). The CDR3 is 16 amino acids. V shed 4 bases and J 4 bases; nucleotides not matched to a gene: 6. Written as DNA, the CDR3 is TGTGCCTGGACTAAAGGACTAGCGGGAGGGCCAGATACGCAGTATTTT. This translates into CAWTKGLAGGPDTQYF.

The genes are TRBV6-5 and TRBJ1-1; D is unclear. Germline CDR1 reads MNHEY; CDR2 reads SVGAGI. The CDR3 consists of 13 residues. The V and J ends lost 2 bases and 9 bases respectively, with 13 bases between them. The CDR3 DNA reads TGTGCCAGCAGTTACGACATCGCAGGTAAAGCTTTCTTT. It is translated as CASSYDIAGKAFF.

This clone was recorded only once. CDR3 protein: CASTETGGPGNTIYF. The CDR3, as DNA: TGTGCCAGCACTGAGACGGGGGGCCCTGGAAACACCATATATTTT. The V and J genes are TRBV6-6 and TRBJ1-3, with TRBD1 as a possible D gene (6 bases). V was trimmed by 7 bases and J by 2 bases, leaving 15 bases between them. Germline V gives CDR1 MNHNY, CDR2 SVGAGI (reference sequence). The CDR3 totals 15 residues.

This chain uses TRBV10-3 with TRBJ2-7, with TRBD2 matching 9 bases. Losses at the gene ends were 6 bases for V and 0 bases for J; bases not matched to a gene: 3. This CDR3 is built from 14 residues. The germline V gene encodes CDR1 ENHRY and CDR2 SYGVKD. This CDR3 is CAIRPSGNSYEQYF. The DNA for the CDR3 is TGTGCCATCAGACCTAGCGGGAACTCCTACGAGCAGTACTTC.

The rearrangement links TRBV27 to TRBJ1-1; D call uncertain. The CDR3 loop spans 11 amino acids. Trimming shortened V by 6 bases and J by 3 bases, and 5 bases separated the two germline ends. Looked up from germline, CDR1 is MNHEY and CDR2 is SMNVEV (reference sequence). The CDR3 spells CASSSYTEAFF. CDR3 nucleotides: TGTGCCAGCAGCTCCTACACTGAAGCTTTCTTT.

The chain uses TRBV28 and TRBJ1-5, with D maybe TRBD1 (5 bases). Germline CDR1 MDHEN, CDR2 SYDVKM. The CDR3 spans 15 residues. The V end was cut by 4 bases, the J end by 5 bases, with 15 bases between. The CDR3: CASSSPGAEHQPQHF. The DNA of the CDR3 is TGTGCCAGCAGTTCCCCTGGGGCTGAACATCAGCCCCAGCATTTT.

The chain joins TRBV7-3 to TRBJ2-5; 7 bases agree with TRBD1. This CDR3 has 15 amino acids. The V gene end was trimmed by 5 bases and the J gene end by 4 bases; junction bases not matched to a gene: 10. Germline V lookup: CDR1 SGHTA, CDR2 FQGTGA. The CDR3 DNA reads as TGTGCCAGCAGCCGATCCGGGACAGAGGGAGAGACCCAGTACTTC. Its translation: CASSRSGTEGETQYF.

This chain joins TRBV10-1 and TRBJ2-7; tentative D call: TRBD1 (6 bases). V shed 6 bases and J shed 1 base, with 16 bases lying between them. Germline CDR1 and CDR2: WNHNN and SYGVQD (reference sequence). This CDR3 has 15 residues. CDR3 coding DNA: TGCGCCAGCAGAGCTCCAGGGGTAGAGTCCTACGAGCAGTACTTC. Its protein is CASRAPGVESYEQYF.

V usage is TRBV11-2 and J usage is TRBJ1-3; unclear D gene. This CDR3 spans 14 amino acids. Trimming took 1 base from V and 0 from J, leaving 4 bases between them. The germline V gene encodes CDR1 SGHAT and CDR2 FQNNGV. CDR3 sequence reads: CASSLGSSGNTIYF. DNA of the CDR3: TGTGCCAGCAGCTTAGGGAGCTCTGGAAACACCATATATTTT.

V gene TRBV15 combines with J gene TRBJ2-5, with D uncertain. Germline V gene lookup returns CDR1 LNHNV and CDR2 YYDKDF (reference sequence). The CDR3 loop spans 13 amino acids. Deletions cut 4 bases from V and 0 bases from J, with 6 bases between. The CDR3 here is CATSTQYQETQYF. CDR3 in DNA: TGTGCCACCAGCACACAGTACCAAGAGACCCAGTACTTC.

The chain combines TRBV14 with TRBJ1-2, with no clear D. CDR3 length: 14 amino acids. Germline assignment: CDR1 SGHDN and CDR2 FVKESK. V was trimmed by 4 bases and J by 5 bases, leaving 14 bases between them. The DNA for the CDR3 is TGTGCCAGCAGCCTGGAATCCTCGGGGTATGGCTACACCTTC. Its protein is CASSLESSGYGYTF.

J is TRBJ1-1 and V is TRBV28; D gene uncertain. The CDR3 spans 13 residues. V lost 2 bases, J lost 5 bases, and 9 bases lay in between. Germline values: CDR1 MDHEN, CDR2 SYDVKM. Here the CDR3 DNA reads TGTGCCAGCAGTTTAACGGCAGGAACTGAAGCTTTCTTT. Its translation: CASSLTAGTEAFF.

The chain uses TRBV18 and TRBJ2-1; D possibly corresponds to TRBD1 (5 bases). Trimming removed 3 bases at V and 8 bases at J, with 17 bases between. The V gene's germline CDR1 is KGHSH and CDR2 LQKENI. The CDR3 has 15 amino acids. The CDR3 loop reads CASSPMGPQSDEQFF. The CDR3 bases are TGTGCCAGCTCACCTATGGGGCCTCAAAGCGATGAGCAGTTCTTC. Filled out from reference TRBV18 and TRBJ2-1, the complete variable domain reads NAGVMQNPRHLVRRRGQEARLRCSPMKGHSHVYWYRQLPEEGLKFMVYLQKENIIDESGMPKERFSAEFPKEGPSILRIQQVVRGDSAAYFCASSPMGPQSDEQFFGPGTRLTVL.

This chain joins TRBV7-9 and TRBJ2-5; possible D gene TRBD1, 5 bases. Trimming pared 1 base from V and 3 bases from J, leaving 9 bases between. CDR1 and CDR2 from the germline V gene are SEHNR and FQNEAQ (reference sequence). This CDR3 spans 14 amino acids. The CDR3 bases are TGTGCCAGCAGCTTAGGGGCAGGGAAAGAGACCCAGTACTTC. Protein sequence: CASSLGAGKETQYF. Full variable domain (missing parts from reference TRBV7-9 and TRBJ2-5): DTGVSQNPRHKITKRGQNVTFRCDPISEHNRLYWYRQTLGQGPEFLTYFQNEAQLEKSRLLSDRFSAERPKGSFSTLEIQRTEQGDSAMYLCASSLGAGKETQYFGPGTRLLVL.

The V and J genes are TRBV2 and TRBJ2-1; 8 positions agree with TRBD1. The junction had 3 bases not matched to a gene; V was cut back by 4 bases and J by 4 bases. Germline V gives CDR1 SNHLY, CDR2 FYNNEI. The CDR3 sequence is 14 residues long. CDR3 amino acids: CASSGDRSYNEQFF. The CDR3 DNA is TGTGCCAGCAGTGGGGACAGGTCTTACAATGAGCAGTTCTTC.

The V call is TRBV7-9, the J call TRBJ2-7; 9 bases are shared with TRBD2. CDR1 and CDR2 from the germline V gene are SEHNR and FQNEAQ (reference sequence). V gave up 2 bases and J gave up 1 base; unmatched junction bases: 0. The CDR3 is 14 amino acids. This CDR3 reads CASSLSGRSYEQYF. CDR3 nucleotide sequence: TGTGCCAGCAGCTTAAGCGGGAGGTCCTACGAGCAGTACTTC.

The CDR3 coding sequence is TGTGCCAGCAGTTTCGGACTAGCCTACGAGCAGTACTTC. Its protein product is CASSFGLAYEQYF. The rearrangement joins TRBV27 to TRBJ2-7, with 7 bases matching TRBD2. The CDR3 is made up of 13 amino acids. V lost 3 bases and J lost 2; bases outside the gene matches: 1. The germline V gene encodes CDR1 MNHEY and CDR2 SMNVEV (reference sequence).

The CDR3 DNA is TGCAGCGTCGAGACAACCTACAATGAGCAGTTCTTC. Translation: CSVETTYNEQFF. The chain links TRBV29-1 to TRBJ2-1; D not certain. Germline V gene data show CDR1 as SQVTM and CDR2 as ANQGSEA. This CDR3 has 12 residues. The V gene lost 6 bases and the J gene lost 2 bases, with 8 bases spanning the gap.

The chain joins TRBV5-1 to TRBJ2-3; possible D gene TRBD2, 5 bases. This CDR3 contains 13 residues. Per germline, CDR1 SGHRS and CDR2 YFSETQ. With 3 bases removed from V and 6 bases from J, the gap between germline ends came to 11 bases. CDR3 residues: CASSSGRADTQYF. The DNA of the CDR3 is TGCGCCAGCAGCTCGGGAAGGGCTGATACGCAGTATTTT.

The chain employs TRBV6-1 and TRBJ2-7, with D possibly matching TRBD1 (6 bases). The CDR3 sequence is 13 residues long. Germline CDR1 reads MNHNS; CDR2 reads SASEGT. V gave up 6 bases and J gave up 5 bases, with 14 bases separating them. In DNA, the CDR3 is TGTGCCAGCAGGACTACAGGGATCCACGAGCAGTACTTC. As protein: CASRTTGIHEQYF.